What follows are 24 T cell receptor beta chains derived from one specimen sequenced in a study of T cells after posttransplantation cyclophosphamide. Some clones are missing from TCRdb's copy, which holds only in-frame ones; the method was immunoSEQ multiplex PCR. This sample has roughly 8,100 clones, each found more than once. A marrow graft followed busulfan-fludarabine conditioning, with cyclophosphamide on days +3 and +4. The sequenced sample was PBMCs, obtained approximately 96 days after allogeneic stem cell transplant with posttransplant cyclophosphamide. The receptors stem from a female patient between 55 and 75 years old who received an allogeneic stem cell transplant from an unrelated donor, was CMV-positive, and had acute GVHD only. Some of these T cells may belong to the graft donor.

The chain joins TRBV12-3 or TRBV12-4 to TRBJ2-5; 10 bases map to TRBD2. Trimming at V came to 1 base and at J to 5 bases, leaving 10 bases not matched to a gene. The CDR3 loop spans 17 amino acids. This CDR3 reads CASSLGASGSIGETQYF. The CDR3 nucleotides are TGTGCCAGCAGTTTAGGGGCTAGCGGGAGTATCGGGGAGACCCAGTACTTC.

In this sample, this clone turned up many times. This sequence joins TRBV9 and TRBJ2-1; TRBD2 matches 8 bases. This CDR3 spans 15 amino acids. Per germline, CDR1 SGDLS and CDR2 YYNGEE. V shed 5 bases, J shed 8 bases, and the junction held 12 bases outside the gene matches. Written as DNA, the CDR3 is TGTGCCAGCAGTTATAGCGGGGTTTCGGACCATGAGCAGTTCTTC. Its translation: CASSYSGVSDHEQFF.

This clone was counted many times. The V gene is TRBV28, the J gene TRBJ1-5, with 8 bases matching TRBD1. The CDR3 has 15 amino acids. Germline V gene lookup returns CDR1 MDHEN and CDR2 SYDVKM. Losses at the gene ends were 3 bases for V and 7 bases for J; bases not matched to a gene: 8. CDR3 sequence: CASSLPRGLGQPQHF. DNA of the CDR3: TGTGCCAGCAGTTTGCCCAGGGGGCTGGGGCAGCCCCAGCATTTT.

This clone was found many times. Here the CDR3 DNA reads TGTGCCAGTAGTAGATGGATGGCCAGCGGCCCACCCGATGGCTACACCTTC. The encoded protein is CASSRWMASGPPDGYTF. The chain employs TRBV19 and TRBJ1-2; the D is unclear. V was shortened by 4 bases and J by 6 bases, with 24 bases between the two germline ends. From germline, CDR1 is LNHDA and CDR2 SQIVND (reference sequence). The CDR3 covers 17 residues.

This clone appeared many times. This chain links TRBV19 with TRBJ1-1, with 10 bases fitting TRBD1. Trimming took 4 bases from V and 5 from J; bases not matched to a gene: 7. The CDR3 is 15 residues long. Germline V gene sequence: CDR1 LNHDA, CDR2 SQIVND (reference sequence). The chain's CDR3 is CASSSYGTGVTEAFF. CDR3 sequence (DNA): TGTGCCAGTAGTAGCTACGGGACAGGGGTAACTGAAGCTTTCTTT. Full variable domain (outside the CDR3, taken from reference TRBV19 and TRBJ1-1): DGGITQSPKYLFRKEGQNVTLSCEQNLNHDAMYWYRQDPGQGLRLIYYSQIVNDFQKGDIAEGYSVSREKKESFPLTVTSAQKNPTAFYLCASSSYGTGVTEAFFGQGTRLTVV.

This clone was detected ten times or more. The genes are TRBV24-1 and TRBJ1-5, with TRBD1 as a possible D gene (5 bases). Per the germline V gene, CDR1 is KGHDR and CDR2 is SFDVKD. Between the trimmed V and J ends, which lost 0 bases and 13 bases, there was a span of 12 bases. The CDR3 consists of 13 residues. The CDR3 coding sequence is TGTGCCACCAGTGATTTGCGAGGTCGGGGGCAGCATTTT. Translated, it gives CATSDLRGRGQHF.

This clone ranks as medium-sized. The chain employs TRBV6-5 and TRBJ2-7; 9 bases line up with TRBD1. The CDR3 spans 14 residues. V was pared by 5 bases and J by 0 bases, with 2 bases of the junction left unmatched. Looked up from germline, CDR1 is MNHEY and CDR2 is SVGAGI. CDR3 in amino acids: CASSRQGGSYEQYF. The CDR3 DNA follows: TGTGCCAGCAGTAGACAGGGGGGCTCCTACGAGCAGTACTTC.

This chain uses TRBV9 with TRBJ1-1; D gene ambiguous. The CDR3 runs 14 residues. Germline CDR1 SGDLS, CDR2 YYNGEE. Deletions cut 4 bases from V and 4 bases from J, with 14 bases between. The CDR3 loop reads CASSSRGFGTEAFF. CDR3 sequence (DNA): TGTGCCAGCAGCTCACGGGGTTTTGGCACTGAAGCTTTCTTT.

This clone was counted many times. This chain uses TRBV28 with TRBJ2-1; D might be TRBD2 (5 bases). The V end lost 2 bases, the J end lost 0 bases, and 11 bases lay between the germline ends. In germline, CDR1 is MDHEN, CDR2 SYDVKM. The CDR3 has 16 residues. The CDR3 DNA reads as TGTGCCAGCAGTTTACAGCCGAGGGCCTCCTACAATGAGCAGTTCTTC. Translation: CASSLQPRASYNEQFF.

V and J are TRBV4-2 and TRBJ2-7; D is perhaps TRBD1 (5 bases). Trimming stripped 1 base from V and 0 bases from J, with 10 bases between. There are 15 residues in the CDR3. Germline V gene sequence: CDR1 LGHNA, CDR2 YNFKEQ. CDR3 nucleotide sequence: TGTGCCAGCAGCCAAGTGACAGACAGCTCCTACGAGCAGTACTTC. Translation gives CASSQVTDSSYEQYF.

This chain connects TRBV13 to TRBJ2-7, with 7 nucleotides matching TRBD2. Germline V lookup: CDR1 PRHDT, CDR2 FYEKMQ (reference sequence). The J segment lost 8 bases and the V segment lost 5 bases, leaving 15 bases of the junction unmatched. The CDR3 spans 15 residues. The chain's CDR3 is CASSTTGTTAFQQYF. The DNA of the CDR3 is TGTGCCAGCAGCACGACTGGGACTACCGCCTTCCAGCAGTACTTC.

This clone was seen repeatedly, ten times or more. The chain combines TRBV2 with TRBJ2-7, with TRBD1 matching 8 bases. There are 15 residues in the CDR3. V gave up 10 bases and J gave up 2 bases; unmatched junction bases: 13. Germline CDR1 SNHLY, CDR2 FYNNEI. The CDR3 nucleotides read TGTGCCAACCGAATTTCCGGGACAGGTCCCTACGAGCAGTACTTC. It translates to CANRISGTGPYEQYF.

This clone was found many times. The chain carries TRBV7-9 and TRBJ1-2; 7 bases fit TRBD1. Germline V gene lookup returns CDR1 SEHNR and CDR2 FQNEAQ (reference sequence). The CDR3 runs to 14 residues. With 5 bases clipped from V and 4 bases from J, the junction kept 7 bases outside the gene matches. The chain's CDR3 is CASSQPTGFYGYTF. The CDR3 DNA reads as TGTGCCAGCAGCCAACCGACAGGGTTCTATGGCTACACCTTC.

This clone was observed a handful of times. The chain uses TRBV7-8 and TRBJ1-1, with D perhaps matching TRBD1 (5 bases). The CDR3 covers 15 residues. Germline CDR1 is SGHVS and CDR2 is FQNEAQ. V was shortened by 5 bases and J by 0 bases, with 13 bases between the two germline ends. As DNA, the CDR3 is TGTGCCAGCAGCGCCGGCCAGGGTTTGAACACTGAAGCTTTCTTT. The encoded protein is CASSAGQGLNTEAFF.

This clone is medium-sized. The V gene is TRBV14, the J gene TRBJ2-1, with 10 bases matching TRBD2. Germline-derived CDR1 and CDR2 are SGHDN and FVKESK. V lost 0 bases, J lost 8 bases, and 4 bases stayed unmatched. This CDR3 is 15 amino acids long. The DNA of the CDR3 is TGTGCCAGCAGCCAAGATAGCGGGAGGACCCATGAGCAGTTCTTC. Residues: CASSQDSGRTHEQFF.

There are many counts of this clone. The rearrangement joins TRBV20-1 to TRBJ2-1; 8 nucleotides align to TRBD2. The germline CDR1 and CDR2 sequences are DFQATT and SNEGSKA (reference sequence). Trimming removed 5 bases from V and 6 bases from J; junction bases left unmatched: 0. The CDR3 contains 11 residues. This CDR3 reads CSAGTSNEQFF. The CDR3 DNA follows: TGCAGTGCTGGGACTAGCAATGAGCAGTTCTTC.

This clone appeared many times. This chain joins TRBV19 and TRBJ2-2, with 16 nucleotides matching TRBD2. CDR1 LNHDA and CDR2 SQIVND come from the germline V gene (reference sequence). J lost 3 bases, V lost 4 bases, and 8 bases had no gene match. This CDR3 has 19 amino acids. CDR3 loop: CASSKQPGLAGGYTGELFF. The CDR3 DNA is TGTGCCAGTAGTAAACAACCGGGACTAGCGGGAGGGTACACCGGGGAGCTGTTTTTT.

This clone was detected many times. The chain uses TRBV6-5 and TRBJ1-2; 7 bases align to TRBD1. Per germline, CDR1 MNHEY and CDR2 SVGAGI. J was trimmed by 4 bases and V by 2 bases; bases with no gene match: 7. The CDR3 is 15 residues long. Here the CDR3 reads CASSYRRQGGYGYTF. The CDR3 DNA sequence: TGTGCCAGCAGTTACCGGAGACAGGGCGGCTATGGCTACACCTTC.

This clone was seen at least ten times. V gene TRBV11-2 combines with J gene TRBJ2-7; 10 bases match TRBD1. Germline-derived CDR1 and CDR2 are SGHAT and FQNNGV. Trimming at V came to 5 bases and at J to 2 bases, leaving 3 bases not matched to a gene. The CDR3 consists of 14 residues. The DNA for the CDR3 is TGTGCCAGCAGCCCCGGGACAGGGGCCTACGAGCAGTACTTC. Protein: CASSPGTGAYEQYF. The full variable domain, in which reference TRBV11-2 and TRBJ2-7 provide the parts outside the CDR3, is EAGVAQSPRYKIIEKRQSVAFWCNPISGHATLYWYQQILGQGPKLLIQFQNNGVVDDSQLPKDRFSAERLKGVDSTLKIQPAKLEDSAVYLCASSPGTGAYEQYFGPGTRLTVT.

This clone was seen at least ten times. The V and J genes are TRBV27 and TRBJ1-2, with 8 bases lining up with TRBD1. CDR1 MNHEY and CDR2 SMNVEV come from the germline V gene (reference sequence). CDR3 size: 14 residues. After removal of 3 bases from V and 4 bases from J, the junction contained 4 bases not matched to a gene. This CDR3 reads CASSFSGGGYGYTF. The CDR3 DNA reads as TGTGCCAGCAGTTTTTCAGGGGGCGGCTATGGCTACACCTTC.

This clone showed up many times. The chain couples TRBV19 to TRBJ1-5, with 9 bases lining up with TRBD1. V shed 6 bases, J shed 6 bases, and the junction held 6 bases outside the gene matches. The CDR3 runs 14 residues. CDR1 and CDR2 from the germline V gene are LNHDA and SQIVND (reference sequence). DNA for the CDR3: TGTGCCAGTAGCCCAACAGGGGGCAGTCAGCCCCAGCATTTT. This gives the protein CASSPTGGSQPQHF.

This clone was seen ten or more times. The rearrangement links TRBV6-1 to TRBJ2-3; 9 bases match TRBD2. Per the germline V gene, CDR1 is MNHNS and CDR2 is SASEGT. V was clipped by 1 base and J by 2 bases; unmatched bases: 7. CDR3 length equals 17 residues. CDR3 sequence reads: CASSEVVAGGITDTQYF. In nucleotides, the CDR3 is TGTGCCAGCAGTGAAGTGGTTGCGGGGGGGATCACAGATACGCAGTATTTT.

Many counts were recorded for this clone. The chain has TRBV12-3 or TRBV12-4 and TRBJ2-2; 7 nucleotides agree with TRBD1. CDR3 size: 14 residues. The J segment lost 6 bases and the V segment lost 0 bases, leaving 1 base of the junction unmatched. DNA for the CDR3: TGTGCCAGCAGTTTAGCGCAGGGGGCCGGGGAGCTGTTTTTT. This encodes CASSLAQGAGELFF.

There are many counts of this clone. V and J are TRBV7-2 and TRBJ2-7, with 12 bases fitting TRBD1. Looked up from germline, CDR1 is SGHTA and CDR2 is FQGNSA. The CDR3 is made up of 14 amino acids. V lost 5 bases, J lost 5 bases, and 4 bases stayed unmatched. CDR3 sequence (DNA): TGTGCCAGCAGCGGGGACAGGGGGCGGGACGAGCAGTACTTC. It encodes CASSGDRGRDEQYF.